Below are 27 T cell receptor beta chains sequenced from a single sample in a study of metastatic and nonmetastatic thyroid tumors. TCRdb re-called clones from the PCR reads using MiXCR. The sample gives tens of thousands of clones, around 21% of which show up once; about 30% is in the top ten. All patients were untreated before thyroid surgery. Material: blood. Receptors originate from a female donor with papillary thyroid cancer or a benign thyroid nodule (not recorded which). Some clones in this sample may be carry-over from other donors' samples.

This clone was recorded many times. The genes are TRBV3-1 and TRBJ1-1; TRBD1 agrees at 9 bases. From germline, CDR1 is LGHDT and CDR2 YNNKEL (reference sequence). CDR3 length: 14 residues. J was trimmed by 5 bases and V by 5 bases; bases with no gene match: 6. The CDR3 spells CASSNTGGRTEAFF. In nucleotides, the CDR3 is TGTGCCAGCAGCAATACAGGGGGCAGGACTGAAGCTTTCTTT.

This clone has ten or more counts. V is TRBV27 and J is TRBJ2-3, with 10 bases lining up with TRBD2. Germline CDR1 MNHEY, CDR2 SMNVEV (reference sequence). This CDR3 has 14 amino acids. V gave up 5 bases and J gave up 3 bases; unmatched junction bases: 2. The CDR3 region is CASSRAGGTDTQYF. The DNA for the CDR3 is TGTGCCAGCAGTCGAGCGGGGGGGACAGATACGCAGTATTTT.

This clone came up many times. The chain employs TRBV15 and TRBJ1-1; D unresolved. Germline CDR1 is LNHNV and CDR2 is YYDKDF (reference sequence). The ends were cut back, 1 base at V and 1 base at J, with 7 bases in the middle. The CDR3 runs 14 residues. The CDR3 DNA sequence: TGTGCCACCAGCAGAGTGCCAAAGAACACTGAAGCTTTCTTT. This translates into CATSRVPKNTEAFF.

The chain is built from TRBV30 and TRBJ2-7, with 7 bases matching TRBD1. Germline V lookup: CDR1 GTSNPN, CDR2 SVGIG (reference sequence). The length of the CDR3 is 12 residues. The CDR3: CAATRGCYEQYF. In DNA, the CDR3 is TGTGCGGCTACCAGGGGGTGCTACGAGCAGTACTTC. The full variable domain, in which reference TRBV30 and TRBJ2-7 provide the parts outside the CDR3, is SQTIHQWPATLVQPVGSPLSLECTVEGTSNPNLYWYRQAAGRGLQLLFYSVGIGQISSEVPQNLSASRPQDRQFILSSKKLLLSDSGFYLCAATRGCYEQYFGPGTRLTVT.

The chain has TRBV19 and TRBJ1-2; D is unclear. The CDR3 contains 13 residues. The V gene lost 3 bases and the J gene lost 6 bases, with 11 bases spanning the gap. Germline values: CDR1 LNHDA, CDR2 SQIVND (reference sequence). The CDR3 protein is CASSMGWTDGYTF. CDR3 bases: TGTGCCAGTAGTATGGGGTGGACGGATGGCTACACCTTC.

V usage is TRBV6-1 and J usage is TRBJ1-6; D gene unclear. The V and J ends lost 4 bases and 3 bases respectively, with 10 bases between them. The CDR3 runs to 15 residues. Germline-derived CDR1 and CDR2 are MNHNS and SASEGT. Written as DNA, the CDR3 is TGTGCCAGCAGTGTCGGGTATTACTATAATTCACCCCTCCACTTT. Translation: CASSVGYYYNSPLHF.

This clone is medium-sized in the sample. Other DNA sequences within the sample encode an identical CDR3. V is TRBV6-1 and J is TRBJ1-5; D might be TRBD1 (6 bases). The germline V and J ends were trimmed by 6 bases and 5 bases, with 11 bases remaining between them. Germline V gene data show CDR1 as MNHNS and CDR2 as SASEGT. The CDR3 extends over 13 amino acids. The CDR3 is CASSRDIYQPQHF. CDR3 nucleotide sequence: TGTGCCAGCAGCCGGGACATCTATCAGCCCCAGCATTTT.

The chain joins TRBV30 to TRBJ2-7, with D perhaps matching TRBD2 (7 bases). V was cut by 1 base and J by 3 bases, with 13 bases left in between. The CDR3 has 14 residues. Germline V gives CDR1 GTSNPN, CDR2 SVGIG (reference sequence). This CDR3 reads CAWSGKGGFYEQYF. DNA for the CDR3: TGTGCCTGGAGTGGTAAGGGGGGGTTCTACGAGCAGTACTTC.

This chain links TRBV6-2 or TRBV6-3 with TRBJ2-2, with D tentatively TRBD1 (5 bases). This CDR3 spans 15 amino acids. The germline gives CDR1 MNHEY, CDR2 SVGEGT. With 5 bases removed from V and 1 base from J, the gap between germline ends came to 11 bases. DNA for the CDR3: TGTGCCAGCAGTAAACAAGGGGTGAACACCGGGGAGCTGTTTTTT. Translating it yields CASSKQGVNTGELFF.

The chain carries TRBV5-4 and TRBJ2-5; perhaps TRBD1 as D (7 bases). Trimming removed 1 base from V and 5 bases from J, with 12 bases in between. The CDR3 has 14 amino acids. Germline loops: CDR1 SGHNT, CDR2 YYREEE (reference sequence). Here the CDR3 reads CASSLQGGVETQYF. CDR3 in DNA: TGTGCCAGCAGCTTGCAGGGGGGCGTGGAGACCCAGTACTTC.

This clone ranks as medium-sized. The CDR3 DNA follows: TGTGCCAGCAGTTTATCCCCGCTAGGGACCTACGAGCAGTACTTC. Translation gives CASSLSPLGTYEQYF. The V gene is TRBV27, the J gene TRBJ2-7; no reliable D call. CDR1 is MNHEY and CDR2 is SMNVEV in the germline V gene (reference sequence). This CDR3 region has 15 residues. The V gene lost 0 bases and the J gene lost 2 bases, with 11 bases spanning the gap.

This clone was seen many times. The V gene is TRBV24-1, the J gene TRBJ1-1; D possibly corresponds to TRBD1 (5 bases). The CDR3 runs 16 residues. V lost 7 bases and J lost 4, with 21 bases in between. CDR1 and CDR2 (germline): KGHDR, SFDVKD. CDR3 protein: CATRPRVYSGCTEAFF. The CDR3 bases are TGTGCCACCAGGCCCAGGGTATATTCCGGGTGCACTGAAGCTTTCTTT.

This clone was counted ten times or more. The chain uses TRBV27 and TRBJ2-7; a possible D gene is TRBD1 (6 bases). The CDR3 consists of 18 residues. From germline, CDR1 is MNHEY and CDR2 SMNVEV (reference sequence). Between the trimmed V and J ends, which lost 6 bases and 1 base, there was a span of 25 bases. CDR3 region: CASRGNVDTGTKSYEQYF. CDR3 in DNA: TGTGCCAGCAGAGGAAATGTCGATACCGGGACAAAATCCTACGAGCAGTACTTC.

Many counts were recorded for this clone. This chain uses TRBV13 with TRBJ2-1, with a possible D match to TRBD1 (6 bases). This CDR3 comprises 18 residues. Germline CDR1 reads PRHDT; CDR2 reads FYEKMQ (reference sequence). The V end lost 5 bases, the J end lost 4 bases, and 24 bases lay between the germline ends. The CDR3 loop is CASSIAFDRNRLYNEQFF. CDR3 coding DNA: TGTGCCAGCAGCATCGCCTTCGACAGGAACAGGCTTTACAATGAGCAGTTCTTC.

For this clone: The missing conserved phenylalanine or tryptophan at the end of this CDR3 makes a read error likely. The limits of the CDR3 on the DNA are not certain, so only TCRdb's listed CDR3 is given. This CDR3 reads CASSTIEGLAAG. V gene TRBV9 combines with J gene TRBJ2-2; TRBD2, the table's D call, lacks a check against the DNA. Germline CDR1 is SGDLS and CDR2 is YYNGEE. The CDR3 totals 12 residues, both ends included.

There are many counts of this clone. The chain carries TRBV11-2 and TRBJ2-3, with D uncertain. The CDR3 is made up of 14 amino acids. V dropped 7 bases and J dropped 6 bases, with 17 bases sitting between them. Germline-derived CDR1 and CDR2 are SGHAT and FQNNGV. In DNA form, the CDR3 reads TGTGCCAGCACCAAATTCGGCCTTCTGGATACGCAGTATTTT. Translating gives CASTKFGLLDTQYF.

Regarding this clone: This sequence may be a read error, since a much larger clone differs from it by one base. Other DNA sequences within the sample encode an identical CDR3. The chain recombines TRBV7-3 with TRBJ1-2, with 7 positions matching TRBD1. Germline loops: CDR1 SGHTA, CDR2 FQGTGA. CDR3 length equals 14 residues. V was pared by 3 bases and J by 7 bases, with 8 bases of the junction left unmatched. The CDR3 sequence: CASSFMGQGGGYTF. The CDR3 region has the DNA TGTGCCAGCAGCTTTATGGGTCAGGGGGGTGGCTACACCTTC.

About this clone itself: Germline and junction disagree at one end, which may indicate a read error. This chain links TRBV6-1 with TRBJ2-7; no clear D. Germline V gives CDR1 MNHNS, CDR2 SASEGT. The CDR3 runs 14 residues. CDR3 DNA: TGTGCCAGCACTACCCCAGACATGGCTTACGATCAGTACTTC. Translated, it gives CASTTPDMAYDQYF.

This clone was seen many times. The rearrangement links TRBV13 to TRBJ2-5; perhaps TRBD1 as D (6 bases). Trimming left V 5 bases short and J 4 bases short, with 14 bases between. The CDR3 contains 14 residues. Germline V gives CDR1 PRHDT, CDR2 FYEKMQ (reference sequence). The CDR3 here is CASSLGQVGETQYF. The CDR3 nucleotides read TGTGCCAGCAGCCTGGGACAAGTTGGAGAGACCCAGTACTTC. The whole variable domain, filled in from reference TRBV13 and TRBJ2-5, reads AAGVIQSPRHLIKEKRETATLKCYPIPRHDTVYWYQQGPGQDPQFLISFYEKMQSDKGSIPDRFSAQQFSDYHSELNMSSLELGDSALYFCASSLGQVGETQYFGPGTRLLVL.

Concerning this clone: The junction differs from germline at one of its ends, possibly a read error. V gene TRBV27 combines with J gene TRBJ2-1; 7 bases fit TRBD1. This CDR3 spans 17 amino acids. Germline CDR1 MNHEY, CDR2 SMNVEV (reference sequence). The CDR3 DNA reads as TGTGCCAGCAGTCTATCGAACCCGGGACAGCCCTACAATGAGCAGTTCTTC. The encoded protein is CASSLSNPGQPYNEQFF.

This clone has a count of ten or more. This CDR3 reads CAIMNTGELFF. The CDR3 coding sequence is TGTGCCATCATGAACACCGGGGAGCTGTTTTTT. The genes are TRBV10-3 and TRBJ2-2; D remains unclear. CDR3 length equals 11 residues. Looked up from germline, CDR1 is ENHRY and CDR2 is SYGVKD. Between the trimmed V and J ends, which lost 7 bases and 1 base, there was a span of 1 base.

This clone was picked up a small number of times. The chain joins TRBV4-2 to TRBJ2-5; D not certain. Trimming left V 0 bases short and J 5 bases short, with 7 bases between. There are 13 residues in the CDR3. Per germline, CDR1 LGHNA and CDR2 YNFKEQ. The CDR3 nucleotides are TGTGCCAGCAGCCAAGAAACAGAGGAGACCCAGTACTTC. Its protein is CASSQETEETQYF.

This clone was observed many times. The V and J genes are TRBV20-1 and TRBJ2-7; 10 bases are a match to TRBD1. Trimming cost V 1 base and J 2 bases; bases outside gene matches: 2. The CDR3 sequence is 14 residues long. Germline CDR1 and CDR2: DFQATT and SNEGSKA (reference sequence). This CDR3 is CSARGTGGPYEQYF. The CDR3 nucleotides read TGCAGTGCTAGAGGGACAGGGGGTCCCTACGAGCAGTACTTC.

This clone was counted a few times. J is TRBJ1-1 and V is TRBV5-1; D gene ambiguous. CDR3 length: 13 amino acids. Between the trimmed V and J ends, which lost 8 bases and 1 base, there was a span of 12 bases. Germline lookup yields CDR1 SGHRS and CDR2 YFSETQ. This CDR3 is CASIPAGNTEAFF. In DNA, the CDR3 is TGCGCCAGTATACCGGCCGGGAACACTGAAGCTTTCTTT.

This clone came up many times. The rearrangement links TRBV20-1 to TRBJ1-2, with D possibly matching TRBD1 (5 bases). The length of the CDR3 is 12 residues. The ends were cut back, 7 bases at V and 3 bases at J, with 12 bases in the middle. Germline V gene lookup returns CDR1 DFQATT and CDR2 SNEGSKA (reference sequence). As DNA, the CDR3 is TGCAGTGGAATCAGGGTGGACTATGGCTACACCTTC. It yields the protein CSGIRVDYGYTF.

In its sample, this clone was seen many times. The chain uses TRBV30 and TRBJ2-5; 15 bases are shared with TRBD2. The CDR3 runs to 15 residues. After removal of 2 bases from V and 5 bases from J, the junction contained 3 bases not matched to a gene. Germline lookup yields CDR1 GTSNPN and CDR2 SVGIG (reference sequence). DNA for the CDR3: TGTGCCTGGAGTATGGGGACTAGCGGGGGGGAGACCCAGTACTTC. Its protein product is CAWSMGTSGGETQYF.

The table lists this clone with many counts. The chain carries TRBV25-1 and TRBJ2-2; D could derive from TRBD1 or TRBD2 (6 bases each). The germline V gene encodes CDR1 MGHDK and CDR2 SYGVNS. Trimming removed 7 bases from V and 5 bases from J, with 14 bases in between. This CDR3 contains 14 residues. The CDR3 nucleotides read TGTGCCAGCACCCGAGGAGGGGGGACCGGGGAGCTGTTTTTT. Translating it yields CASTRGGGTGELFF.